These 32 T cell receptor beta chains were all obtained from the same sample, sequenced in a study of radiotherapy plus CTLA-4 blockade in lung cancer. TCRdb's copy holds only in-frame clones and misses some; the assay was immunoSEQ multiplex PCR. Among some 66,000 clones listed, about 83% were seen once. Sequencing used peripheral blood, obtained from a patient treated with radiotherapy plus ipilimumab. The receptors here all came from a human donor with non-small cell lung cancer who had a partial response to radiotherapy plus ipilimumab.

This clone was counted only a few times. The CDR3 nucleotides read TGCGCCAGCAGCCAAGATGAAGGCGGAGGGGGCCTCTACGAGCAGTACTTC. Its translation: CASSQDEGGGGLYEQYF. This rearrangement joins TRBV4-1 to TRBJ2-7; D perhaps matches TRBD1 (7 bases). In germline, CDR1 is MGHRA, CDR2 YSYEKL. With 0 bases removed from V and 3 bases from J, the gap between germline ends came to 18 bases. This CDR3 region has 17 residues.

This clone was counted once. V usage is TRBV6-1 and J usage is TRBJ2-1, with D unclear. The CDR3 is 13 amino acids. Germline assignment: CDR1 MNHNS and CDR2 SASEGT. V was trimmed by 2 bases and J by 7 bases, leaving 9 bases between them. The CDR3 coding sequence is TGTGCCAGCAGTGAATACTATCTGAATGAGCAGTTCTTC. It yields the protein CASSEYYLNEQFF.

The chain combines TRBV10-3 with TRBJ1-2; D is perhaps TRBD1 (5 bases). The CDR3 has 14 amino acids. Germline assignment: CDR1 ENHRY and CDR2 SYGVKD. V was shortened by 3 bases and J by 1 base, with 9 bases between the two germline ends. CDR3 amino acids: CAISEVGGNYGYTF. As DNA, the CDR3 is TGTGCCATCAGTGAAGTGGGGGGTAACTATGGCTACACCTTC.

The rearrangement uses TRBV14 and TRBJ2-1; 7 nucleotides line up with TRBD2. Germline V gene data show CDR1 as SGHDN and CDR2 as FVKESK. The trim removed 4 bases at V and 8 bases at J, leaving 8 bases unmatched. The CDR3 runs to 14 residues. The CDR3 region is CASSPAGVGDEQFF. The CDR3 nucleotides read TGTGCCAGCAGCCCTGCGGGGGTGGGAGATGAGCAGTTCTTC.

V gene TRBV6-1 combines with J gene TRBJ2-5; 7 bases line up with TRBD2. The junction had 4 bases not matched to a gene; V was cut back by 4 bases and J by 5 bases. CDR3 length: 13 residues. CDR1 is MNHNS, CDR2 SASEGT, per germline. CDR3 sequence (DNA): TGTGCCAGCAGTGGATGGGGGGGGGAGACCCAGTACTTC. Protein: CASSGWGGETQYF.

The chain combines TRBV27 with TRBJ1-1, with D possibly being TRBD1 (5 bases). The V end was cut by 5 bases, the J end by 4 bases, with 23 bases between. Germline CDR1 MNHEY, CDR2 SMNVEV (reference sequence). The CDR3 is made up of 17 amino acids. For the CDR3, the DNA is TGTGCCAGCAGTCCCTGGGGCAGGGCGAGGCTTGGCACTGAAGCTTTCTTT. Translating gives CASSPWGRARLGTEAFF.

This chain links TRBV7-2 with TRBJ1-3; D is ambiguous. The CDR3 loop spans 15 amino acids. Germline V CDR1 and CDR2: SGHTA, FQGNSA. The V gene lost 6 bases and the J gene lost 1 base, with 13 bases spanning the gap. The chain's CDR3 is CASRPPGSSGNTIYF. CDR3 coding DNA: TGTGCCAGCAGACCTCCCGGTAGTTCTGGAAACACCATATATTTT. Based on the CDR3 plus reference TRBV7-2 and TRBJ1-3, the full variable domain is GAGVSQSPSNKVTEKGKDVELRCDPISGHTALYWYRQSLGQGLEFLIYFQGNSAPDKSGLPSDRFSAERTGGSVSTLTIQRTQQEDSAVYLCASRPPGSSGNTIYFGEGSWLTVV.

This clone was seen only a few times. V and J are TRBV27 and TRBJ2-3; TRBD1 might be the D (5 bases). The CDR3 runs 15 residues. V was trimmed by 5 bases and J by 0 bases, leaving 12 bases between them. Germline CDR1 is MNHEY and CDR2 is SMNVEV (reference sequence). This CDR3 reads CASSITGFSTDTQYF. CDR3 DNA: TGTGCCAGCAGTATTACAGGTTTTAGCACAGATACGCAGTATTTT.

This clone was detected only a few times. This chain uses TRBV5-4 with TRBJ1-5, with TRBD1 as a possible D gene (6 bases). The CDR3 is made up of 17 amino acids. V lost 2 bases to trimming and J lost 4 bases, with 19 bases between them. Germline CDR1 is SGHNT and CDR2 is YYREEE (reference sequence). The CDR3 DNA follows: TGTGCCAGCAGCTTAGCACCCGGACAGTCCCTGAATCAGCCCCAGCATTTT. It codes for CASSLAPGQSLNQPQHF.

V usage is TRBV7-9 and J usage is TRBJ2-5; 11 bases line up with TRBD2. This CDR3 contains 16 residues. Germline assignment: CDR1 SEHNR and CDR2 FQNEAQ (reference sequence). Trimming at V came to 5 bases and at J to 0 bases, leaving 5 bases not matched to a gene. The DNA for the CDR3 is TGTGCCAGCAGCCGCAAGACTAGCGGGAACCAAGAGACCCAGTACTTC. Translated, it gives CASSRKTSGNQETQYF.

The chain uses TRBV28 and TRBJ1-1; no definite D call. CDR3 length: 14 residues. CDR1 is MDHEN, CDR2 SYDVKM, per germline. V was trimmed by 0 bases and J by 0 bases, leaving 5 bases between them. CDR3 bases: TGTGCCAGCAGTTTATGGCAGGTGAACACTGAAGCTTTCTTT. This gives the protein CASSLWQVNTEAFF.

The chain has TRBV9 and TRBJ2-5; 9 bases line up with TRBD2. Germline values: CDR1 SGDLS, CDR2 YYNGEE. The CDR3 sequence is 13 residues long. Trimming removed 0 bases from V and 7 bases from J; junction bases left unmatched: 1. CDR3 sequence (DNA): TGTGCCAGCAGCGTAGGGGGACTAGCGACCCAGTACTTC. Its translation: CASSVGGLATQYF.

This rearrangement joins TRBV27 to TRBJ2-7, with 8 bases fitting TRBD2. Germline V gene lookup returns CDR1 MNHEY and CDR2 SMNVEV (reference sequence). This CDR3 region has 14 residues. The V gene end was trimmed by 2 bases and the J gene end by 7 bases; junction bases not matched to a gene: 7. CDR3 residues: CASSLGGTRREQYF. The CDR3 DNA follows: TGTGCCAGCAGTTTAGGTGGGACTAGAAGGGAGCAGTACTTC.

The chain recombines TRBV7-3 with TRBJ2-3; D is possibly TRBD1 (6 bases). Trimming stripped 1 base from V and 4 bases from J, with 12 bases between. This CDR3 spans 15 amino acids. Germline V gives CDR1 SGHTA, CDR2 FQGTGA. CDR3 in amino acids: CASSLMGGGADTQYF. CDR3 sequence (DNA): TGTGCCAGCAGCTTAATGGGTGGGGGCGCAGATACGCAGTATTTT.

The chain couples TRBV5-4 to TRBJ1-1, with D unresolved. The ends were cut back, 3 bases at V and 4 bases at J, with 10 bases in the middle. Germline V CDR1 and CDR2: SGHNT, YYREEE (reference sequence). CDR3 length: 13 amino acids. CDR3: CASSSRGRTEAFF. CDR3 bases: TGTGCCAGCAGCTCCCGAGGGCGCACTGAAGCTTTCTTT. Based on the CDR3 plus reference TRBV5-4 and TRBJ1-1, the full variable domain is ETGVTQSPTHLIKTRGQQVTLRCSSQSGHNTVSWYQQALGQGPQFIFQYYREEENGRGNFPPRFSGLQFPNYSSELNVNALELDDSALYLCASSSRGRTEAFFGQGTRLTVV.

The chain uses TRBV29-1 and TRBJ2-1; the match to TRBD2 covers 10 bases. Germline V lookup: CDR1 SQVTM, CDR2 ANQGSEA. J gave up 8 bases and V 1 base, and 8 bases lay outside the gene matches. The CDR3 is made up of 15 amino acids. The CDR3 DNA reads TGCAGCGTTGAAGGGCTAGCGGGAGTAGTGGATGAGCAGTTCTTC. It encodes CSVEGLAGVVDEQFF.

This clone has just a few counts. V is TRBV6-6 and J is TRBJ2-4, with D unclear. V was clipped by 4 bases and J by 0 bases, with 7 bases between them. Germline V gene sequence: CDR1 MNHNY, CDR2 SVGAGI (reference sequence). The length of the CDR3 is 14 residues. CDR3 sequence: CASSSGLAKNIQYF. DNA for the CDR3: TGTGCCAGCAGTTCCGGTTTAGCCAAAAACATTCAGTACTTC.

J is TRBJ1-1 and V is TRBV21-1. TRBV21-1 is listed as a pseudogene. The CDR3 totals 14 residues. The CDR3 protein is CASSMTGGGTEAFF. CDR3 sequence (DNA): TGTGCCAGCAGCATGACAGGCGGGGGCACTGAAGCTTTCTTT.

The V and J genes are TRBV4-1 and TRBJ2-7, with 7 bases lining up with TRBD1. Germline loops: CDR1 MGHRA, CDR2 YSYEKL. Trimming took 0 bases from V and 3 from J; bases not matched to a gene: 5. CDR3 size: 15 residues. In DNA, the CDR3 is TGCGCCAGCAGCCAAGATTACAGGGGTCTCTACGAGCAGTACTTC. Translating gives CASSQDYRGLYEQYF.

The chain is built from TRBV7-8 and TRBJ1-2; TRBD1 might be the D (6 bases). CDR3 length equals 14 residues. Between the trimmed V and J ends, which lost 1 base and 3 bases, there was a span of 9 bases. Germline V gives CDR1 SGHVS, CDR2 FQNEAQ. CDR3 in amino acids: CASSLGAGDYGYTF. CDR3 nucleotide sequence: TGTGCCAGCAGCTTAGGGGCAGGGGACTATGGCTACACCTTC.

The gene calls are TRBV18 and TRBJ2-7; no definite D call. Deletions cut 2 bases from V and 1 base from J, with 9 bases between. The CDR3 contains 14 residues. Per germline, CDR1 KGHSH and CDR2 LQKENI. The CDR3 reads CASSPSLTSYEQYF. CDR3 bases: TGTGCCAGCTCACCATCGCTTACATCCTACGAGCAGTACTTC.

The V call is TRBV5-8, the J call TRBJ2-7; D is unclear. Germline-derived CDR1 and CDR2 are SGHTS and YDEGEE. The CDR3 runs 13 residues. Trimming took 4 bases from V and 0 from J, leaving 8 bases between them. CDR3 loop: CASSPLSSYEQYF. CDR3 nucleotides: TGTGCCAGCAGCCCTCTTAGCTCCTACGAGCAGTACTTC. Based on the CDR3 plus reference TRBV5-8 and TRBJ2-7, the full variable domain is EAGVTQSPTHLIKTRGQQATLRCSPISGHTSVYWYQQALGLGLQFLLWYDEGEERNRGNFPPRFSGRQFPNYSSELNVNALELEDSALYLCASSPLSSYEQYFGPGTRLTVT.

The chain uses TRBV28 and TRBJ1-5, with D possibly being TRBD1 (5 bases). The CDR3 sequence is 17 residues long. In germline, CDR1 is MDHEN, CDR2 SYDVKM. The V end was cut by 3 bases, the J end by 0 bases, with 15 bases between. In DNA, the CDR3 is TGTGCCAGCAGTTTTGGGGACTCCTACCATAGCAATCAGCCCCAGCATTTT. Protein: CASSFGDSYHSNQPQHF.

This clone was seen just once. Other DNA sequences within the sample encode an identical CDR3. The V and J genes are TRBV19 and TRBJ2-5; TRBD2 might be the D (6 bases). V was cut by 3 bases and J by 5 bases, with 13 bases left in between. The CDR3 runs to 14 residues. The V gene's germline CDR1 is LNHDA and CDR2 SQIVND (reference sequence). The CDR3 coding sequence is TGTGCCAGTAGTATTGGGGGGAGAGGGGAGACCCAGTACTTC. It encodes CASSIGGRGETQYF.

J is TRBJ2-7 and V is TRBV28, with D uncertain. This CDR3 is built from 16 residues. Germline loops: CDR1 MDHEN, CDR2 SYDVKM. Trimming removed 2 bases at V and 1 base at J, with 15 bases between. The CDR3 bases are TGTGCCAGCAGTTTAAAAGGAGTATTCCCTTCCTACGAGCAGTACTTC. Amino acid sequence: CASSLKGVFPSYEQYF.

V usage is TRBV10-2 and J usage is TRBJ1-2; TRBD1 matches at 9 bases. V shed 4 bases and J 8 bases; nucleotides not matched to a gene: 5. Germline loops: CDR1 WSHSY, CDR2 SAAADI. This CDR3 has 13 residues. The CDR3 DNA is TGCGCCAGCAGTGGGGGACAGGGAATGGGCTACACCTTC. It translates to CASSGGQGMGYTF.

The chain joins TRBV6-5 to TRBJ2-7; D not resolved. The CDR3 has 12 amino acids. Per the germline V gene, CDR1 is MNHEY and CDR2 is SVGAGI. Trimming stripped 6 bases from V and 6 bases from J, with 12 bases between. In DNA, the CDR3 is TGTGCCAGCAGACCTTCGGCGGCCGAGCAGTACTTC. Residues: CASRPSAAEQYF.

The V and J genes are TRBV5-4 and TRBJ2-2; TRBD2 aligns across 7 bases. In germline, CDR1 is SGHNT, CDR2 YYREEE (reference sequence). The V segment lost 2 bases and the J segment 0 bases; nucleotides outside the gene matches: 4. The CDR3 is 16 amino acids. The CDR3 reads CASSLLGGANTGELFF. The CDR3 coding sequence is TGTGCCAGCAGCTTACTGGGGGGGGCGAACACCGGGGAGCTGTTTTTT.

The CDR3 nucleotides are TGTGCCAGCAGTGAATCAGGGACAGGCTCCGAGACCCAGTACTTC. Protein product: CASSESGTGSETQYF. The chain has TRBV25-1 and TRBJ2-5; 8 bases align to TRBD1. V was clipped by 1 base and J by 5 bases; unmatched bases: 6. The CDR3 totals 15 residues. Germline V gene data show CDR1 as MGHDK and CDR2 as SYGVNS. Full variable domain (remainder filled in from reference TRBV25-1 and TRBJ2-5): EADIYQTPRYLVIGTGKKITLECSQTMGHDKMYWYQQDPGMELHLIHYSYGVNSTEKGDLSSESTVSRIRTEHFPLTLESARPSHTSQYLCASSESGTGSETQYFGPGTRLLVL.

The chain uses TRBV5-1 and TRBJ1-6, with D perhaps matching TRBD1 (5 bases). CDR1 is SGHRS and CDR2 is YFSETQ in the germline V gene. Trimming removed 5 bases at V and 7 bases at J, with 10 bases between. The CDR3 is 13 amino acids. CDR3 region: CASRGEGNSPLHF. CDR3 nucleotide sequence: TGCGCCAGCAGAGGGGAGGGGAATTCACCCCTCCACTTT.

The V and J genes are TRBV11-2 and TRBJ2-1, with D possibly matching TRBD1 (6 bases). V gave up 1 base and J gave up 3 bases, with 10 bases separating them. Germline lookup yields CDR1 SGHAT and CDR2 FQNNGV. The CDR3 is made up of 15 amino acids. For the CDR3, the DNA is TGTGCCAGCAGCTTAGCCGGACAGTTCTACAATGAGCAGTTCTTC. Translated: CASSLAGQFYNEQFF.

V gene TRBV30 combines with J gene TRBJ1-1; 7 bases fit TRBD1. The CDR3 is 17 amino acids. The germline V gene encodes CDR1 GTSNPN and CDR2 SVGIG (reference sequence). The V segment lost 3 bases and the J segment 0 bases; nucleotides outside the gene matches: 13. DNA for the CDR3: TGTGCCTGGAGGTACGACCCCTCGGACAGGTTGAACACTGAAGCTTTCTTT. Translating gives CAWRYDPSDRLNTEAFF.